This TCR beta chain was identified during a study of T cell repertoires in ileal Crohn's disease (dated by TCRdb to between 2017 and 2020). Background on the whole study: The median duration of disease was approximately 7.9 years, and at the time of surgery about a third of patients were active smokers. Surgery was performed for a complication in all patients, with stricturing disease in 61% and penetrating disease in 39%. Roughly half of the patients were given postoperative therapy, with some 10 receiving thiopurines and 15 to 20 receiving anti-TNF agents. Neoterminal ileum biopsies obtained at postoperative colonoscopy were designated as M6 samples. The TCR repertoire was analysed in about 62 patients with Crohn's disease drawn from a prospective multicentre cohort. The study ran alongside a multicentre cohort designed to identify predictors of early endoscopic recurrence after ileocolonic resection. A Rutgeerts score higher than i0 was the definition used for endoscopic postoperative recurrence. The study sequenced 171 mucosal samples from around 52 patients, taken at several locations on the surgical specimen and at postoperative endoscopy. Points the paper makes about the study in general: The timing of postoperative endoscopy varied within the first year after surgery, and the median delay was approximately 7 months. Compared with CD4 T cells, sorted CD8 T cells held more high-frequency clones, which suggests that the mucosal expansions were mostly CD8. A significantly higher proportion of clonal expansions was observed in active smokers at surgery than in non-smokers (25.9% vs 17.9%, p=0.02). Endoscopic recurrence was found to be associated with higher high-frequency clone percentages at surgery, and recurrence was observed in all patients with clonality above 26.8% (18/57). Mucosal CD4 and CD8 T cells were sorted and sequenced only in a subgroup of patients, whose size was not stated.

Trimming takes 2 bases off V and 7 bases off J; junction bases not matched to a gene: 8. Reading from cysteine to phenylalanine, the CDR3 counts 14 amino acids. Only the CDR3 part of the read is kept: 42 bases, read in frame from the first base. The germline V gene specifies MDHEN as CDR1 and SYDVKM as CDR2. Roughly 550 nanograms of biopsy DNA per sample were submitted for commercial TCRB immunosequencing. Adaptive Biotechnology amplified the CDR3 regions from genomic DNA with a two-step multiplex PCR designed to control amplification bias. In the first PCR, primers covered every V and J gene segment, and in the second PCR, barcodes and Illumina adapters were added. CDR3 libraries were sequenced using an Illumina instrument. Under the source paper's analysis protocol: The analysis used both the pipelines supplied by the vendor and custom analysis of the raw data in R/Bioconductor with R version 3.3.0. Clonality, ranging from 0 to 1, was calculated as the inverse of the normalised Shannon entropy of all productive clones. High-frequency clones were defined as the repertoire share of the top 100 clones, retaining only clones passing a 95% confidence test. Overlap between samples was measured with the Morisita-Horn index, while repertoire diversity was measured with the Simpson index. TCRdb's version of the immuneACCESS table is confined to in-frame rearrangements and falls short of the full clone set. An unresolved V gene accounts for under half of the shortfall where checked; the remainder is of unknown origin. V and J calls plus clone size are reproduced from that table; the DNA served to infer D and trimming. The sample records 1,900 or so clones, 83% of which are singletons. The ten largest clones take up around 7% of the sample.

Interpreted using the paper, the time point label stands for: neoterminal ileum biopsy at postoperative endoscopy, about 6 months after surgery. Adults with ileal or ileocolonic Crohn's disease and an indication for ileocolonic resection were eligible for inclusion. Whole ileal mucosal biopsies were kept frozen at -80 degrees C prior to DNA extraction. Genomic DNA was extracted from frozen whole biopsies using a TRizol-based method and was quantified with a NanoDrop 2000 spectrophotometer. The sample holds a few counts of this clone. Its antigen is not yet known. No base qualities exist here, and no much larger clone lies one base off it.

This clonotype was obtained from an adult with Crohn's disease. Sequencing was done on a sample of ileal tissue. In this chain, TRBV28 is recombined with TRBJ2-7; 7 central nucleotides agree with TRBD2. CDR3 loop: CASSLPNPGREQYF. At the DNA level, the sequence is TGTGCCAGCAGTTTACCCAACCCCGGGAGGGAGCAGTACTTC.